This TCR beta chain emerged from a study of T cell responses to AZD1222 COVID-19 vaccine (dated by TCRdb to about 2021). General notes on the study: AZD1222 recipients given second doses at about 4 weeks or at about 12 weeks were pooled, since spike-specific TCR depth and breadth were not found to differ between the two schedules. A total of 230 to 250 trial participants underwent TCR sequencing, of whom roughly 210 received two doses of AZD1222 and around 25 received two doses of the MenACWY control vaccine. Enrollment into the trials was organized by age into subgroups of 18-55, 56-69 and 70-plus years, and those subgroups contained roughly 140, 27 and 60 TCR-sequenced participants, respectively.

The CDR3 regions of human TCRbeta chains were subjected to immunosequencing. As for the original processing: TCRs in the repertoires were matched against a reference library of SARS-CoV-2-specific TCRs that had been generated with the MIRA antigen-specificity platform. Breadth was defined as the fraction of unique TCRs that were SARS-CoV-2-associated. Depth was defined as the fraction of total T cells that were SARS-CoV-2-associated. Using the MIRA data, each spike-specific TCR was assigned both to the spike region to which the TCR was reactive and to a CD4 or CD8 class. Log10-transformed breadth and depth values were compared by one-way ANOVA with Sidak's multiple comparisons tests. The source is immuneACCESS, and TCRdb retained only in-frame sequences with V and J called. Part of the clones is not carried over; for the studies checked, unresolved V genes explain less than half of this, and the remainder is unexplained. The DNA was the basis for D and trimming; V, J and clone size are from that table. The sample contains about 73,000 clones, roughly 88% of them found a single time. The ten largest clones capture around 19% of the sample.

The sample's time point label, decoded: baseline before first vaccination. Vaccinee samples came from UK trials COV001 and COV002, including a single-blind randomized controlled phase 2/3 trial of AZD1222 (ChAdOx1 nCoV-19) in healthy adults. For TCRbeta chain sequencing, PBMC samples from trial participants were taken at day 0 and at day 28 after the second dose. Results and caveats for the whole study, not just this receptor: Spike-specific TCR breadth and depth rose significantly after two AZD1222 doses compared with day 0 and with MenACWY recipients. In the small 56-69-year group, the increase in depth fell short of significance, most likely because of low power. Nearly half of unique spike-specific TCRs reportedly recognized epitopes outside regions mutated in the B.1.351 and B.1.1.7 variants. Participants were mostly white British, with more females than males. The authors suggested clonal diversity may have been underestimated. CD4 TCRs associated with the vaccine covered the entire spike protein, and the dominant responses were in regions 160-218 and 743-854. Only a handful of AZD1222 recipients were SARS-CoV-2 seropositive at baseline, limiting conclusions about previously exposed vaccinees. No day 14 peak-response samples were available, so repertoires were characterized only after the peak T cell response.

In the case of this clone: Its antigen is not yet known. Qualities for individual bases were not recorded, and no much larger clone is one base off.

CDR1 SGDLS and CDR2 YYNGEE were looked up in the germline V gene. From cysteine to phenylalanine, the CDR3 is 15 amino acids long. The DNA shown is the 45-base CDR3, in frame from base 1. The junction carries 15 bases between V and J, which are trimmed by 4 bases and 5 bases respectively. The sequence is built from TRBV9 and TRBJ1-4, with the D segment identity uncertain. The sequencing here drew on peripheral blood, taken on day 0 of AZD1222 vaccination. This receptor was identified in an adult in good health. The bases are TGTGCCAGCAGCCCCGGACGCGCGGGAAATGAAAAACTGTTTTTT. The translation is CASSPGRAGNEKLFF.